Presented here are 3 T cell receptor beta chains from one specimen sequenced in a study of regulatory T cells in long-lasting Graves disease. Time point here: newly diagnosed GD, antithyroid drugs for less than 3 months. The TCR library was made from RNA that had been extracted from PBMCs in TRIzol. CDR3-region Arm-PCR and iRepertoire HTBI primers produced the TCR beta libraries. TCRdb itself ran the multiplex PCR reads through MiXCR, one entry per CDR3 protein. The repertoire holds roughly 610,000 distinct CDR3 sequences, with roughly 15% as singletons. The same sample was also used in a study of T cells in Graves' hyperthyroidism and ophthalmopathy.

The material was peripheral blood mononuclear cells (PBMCs), obtained at new diagnosis, from a patient treated with antithyroid drugs. The receptor set was obtained from a young woman with Graves disease.

This clonotype was counted ten times or more. The J gene is TRBJ1-5, the V gene TRBV20-1; D gene uncertain. The V gene's germline CDR1 is DFQATT and CDR2 SNEGSKA (reference sequence). There are 14 residues in the CDR3. The germline V and J ends were trimmed by 3 bases and 2 bases, with 11 bases remaining between them. The CDR3 sequence: CSASVAVGNQPQHF. CDR3 DNA: TGCAGTGCTAGCGTGGCGGTTGGCAATCAGCCCCAGCATTTT.

This clonotype has at least ten counts. The J gene is TRBJ1-2, the V gene TRBV12-3 or TRBV12-4, with D unclear. The CDR3 is 13 residues long. V was trimmed by 5 bases and J by 3 bases, leaving 10 bases between them. The CDR3 coding sequence is TGTGCCAGCAGTCGGCGGATTGACTATGGCTACACCTTC. Encoded protein: CASSRRIDYGYTF.

For the CDR3, the DNA is TGTGCCTCCCTAAGTCGGGGACGCACAGATACGCAGTATTTT. Translating it yields CASLSRGRTDTQYF. The chain links TRBV6-1 to TRBJ2-3; TRBD1 or TRBD2 may be the D gene (5 bases each). V shed 11 bases and J shed 1 base, with 16 bases lying between them. Germline V gives CDR1 MNHNS, CDR2 SASEGT. This CDR3 is built from 14 residues.